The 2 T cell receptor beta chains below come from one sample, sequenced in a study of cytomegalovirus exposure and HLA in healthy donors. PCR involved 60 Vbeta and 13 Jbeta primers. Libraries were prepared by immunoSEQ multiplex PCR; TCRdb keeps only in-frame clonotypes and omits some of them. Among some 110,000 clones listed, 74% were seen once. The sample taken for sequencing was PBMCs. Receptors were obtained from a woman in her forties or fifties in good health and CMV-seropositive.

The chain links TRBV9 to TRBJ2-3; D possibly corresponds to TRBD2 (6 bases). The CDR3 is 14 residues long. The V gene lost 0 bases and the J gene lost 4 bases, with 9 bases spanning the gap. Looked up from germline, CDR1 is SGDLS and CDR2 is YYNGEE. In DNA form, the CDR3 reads TGTGCCAGCAGCGTAGTGCTAGCGTCAGATACGCAGTATTTT. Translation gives CASSVVLASDTQYF.

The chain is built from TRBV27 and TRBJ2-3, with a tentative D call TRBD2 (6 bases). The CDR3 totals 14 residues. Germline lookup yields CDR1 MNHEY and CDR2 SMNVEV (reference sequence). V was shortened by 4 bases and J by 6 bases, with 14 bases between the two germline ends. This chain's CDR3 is CASSSWGVRDTQYF. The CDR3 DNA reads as TGTGCCAGCAGTTCGTGGGGGGTTAGGGATACGCAGTATTTT.